The T cell receptor beta chain under discussion was sequenced for a study of cytomegalovirus exposure and HLA in healthy donors. About the research overall: The roughly 120 validation repertoires matched the 500 to 750 first-cohort repertoires in platform, a later analysis reported.

The germline V gene encodes CDR1 MNHEY and CDR2 SVGAGI. Trimming pared 7 bases from V and 4 bases from J, leaving 10 bases between. CDR3 length: 12 amino acids. Assay used: immunoSEQ multiplex PCR; TCRdb lists only in-frame clones, some missing. The sample has tens of thousands of clones; roughly 96% are singletons. Sequenced input: PBMCs. The chain recombines TRBV6-5 with TRBJ1-2; tentatively, D is TRBD1 (6 bases). The origin of this receptor is a man between 18 and 35 years old in good health and CMV-seronegative. The chain's CDR3 is CASTDSTYGYTF. The CDR3 region has the DNA TGTGCCAGCACGGACAGCACCTATGGCTACACCTTC.